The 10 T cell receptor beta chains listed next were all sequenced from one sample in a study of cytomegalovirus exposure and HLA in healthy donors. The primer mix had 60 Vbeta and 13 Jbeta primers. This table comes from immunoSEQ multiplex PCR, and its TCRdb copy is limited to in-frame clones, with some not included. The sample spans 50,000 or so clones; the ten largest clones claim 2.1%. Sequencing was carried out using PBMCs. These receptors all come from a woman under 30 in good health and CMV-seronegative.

The CDR3 loop reads CASSSPSDSGAPLDGELFF. In DNA form, the CDR3 reads TGCGCCAGCAGCTCGCCCTCGGACAGTGGGGCTCCTTTGGACGGGGAGCTGTTTTTT. V usage is TRBV5-1 and J usage is TRBJ2-2, with a tentative D call TRBD1 (6 bases). From germline, CDR1 is SGHRS and CDR2 YFSETQ. This CDR3 spans 19 amino acids. V gave up 3 bases and J gave up 7 bases, with 28 bases separating them.

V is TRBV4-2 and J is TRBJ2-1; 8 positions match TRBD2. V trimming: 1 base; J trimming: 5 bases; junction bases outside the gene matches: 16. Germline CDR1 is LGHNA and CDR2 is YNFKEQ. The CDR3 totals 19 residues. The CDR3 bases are TGTGCCAGCAGCCAAGTTTTTCGGGGGGTGGGTAGCGGGGACAATGAGCAGTTCTTC. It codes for CASSQVFRGVGSGDNEQFF.

CDR3 DNA: TGTGCCAGCGGCCGGACAGGGGGCTCCTACGAGCAGTACTTC. It is translated as CASGRTGGSYEQYF. This sequence joins TRBV27 and TRBJ2-7; 10 bases line up with TRBD1. Germline CDR1 is MNHEY and CDR2 is SMNVEV (reference sequence). The trim removed 8 bases at V and 0 bases at J, leaving 4 bases unmatched. The CDR3 sequence is 14 residues long.

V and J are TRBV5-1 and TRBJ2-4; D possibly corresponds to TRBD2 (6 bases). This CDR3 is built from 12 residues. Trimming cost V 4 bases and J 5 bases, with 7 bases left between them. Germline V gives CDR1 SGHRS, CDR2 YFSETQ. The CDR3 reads CASSGTENIQYF. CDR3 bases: TGCGCCAGCAGCGGGACTGAAAACATTCAGTACTTC.

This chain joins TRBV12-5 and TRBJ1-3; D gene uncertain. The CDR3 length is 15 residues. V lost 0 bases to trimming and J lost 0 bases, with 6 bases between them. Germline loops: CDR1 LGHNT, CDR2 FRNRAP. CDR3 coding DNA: TGTGCTAGTGGTTTGGTCCCCAACTCTGGAAACACCATATATTTT. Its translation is CASGLVPNSGNTIYF.

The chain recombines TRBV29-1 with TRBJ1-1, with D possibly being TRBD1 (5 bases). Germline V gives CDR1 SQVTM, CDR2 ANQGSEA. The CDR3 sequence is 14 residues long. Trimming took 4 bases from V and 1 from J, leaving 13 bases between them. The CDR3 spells CSVGQSATNTEAFF. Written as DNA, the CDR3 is TGCAGCGTTGGACAGTCGGCAACGAACACTGAAGCTTTCTTT.

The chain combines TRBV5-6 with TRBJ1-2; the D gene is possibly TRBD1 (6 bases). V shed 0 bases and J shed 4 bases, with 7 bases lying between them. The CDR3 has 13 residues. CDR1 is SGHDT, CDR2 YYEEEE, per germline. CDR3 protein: CASSLARGYGYTF. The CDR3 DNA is TGTGCCAGCAGCTTGGCCAGGGGCTATGGCTACACCTTC.

CDR3 residues: CASSLAGRTEAFF. CDR3 bases: TGCGCCAGCAGCTTGGCAGGAAGGACTGAAGCTTTCTTT. V gene TRBV5-1 combines with J gene TRBJ1-1; no reliable D call. There are 13 residues in the CDR3. Trimming shortened V by 0 bases and J by 5 bases, and 8 bases separated the two germline ends. CDR1 is SGHRS, CDR2 YFSETQ, per germline. The full variable domain, its missing parts supplied by reference TRBV5-1 and TRBJ1-1, is KAGVTQTPRYLIKTRGQQVTLSCSPISGHRSVSWYQQTPGQGLQFLFEYFSETQRNKGNFPGRFSGRQFSNSRSEMNVSTLELGDSALYLCASSLAGRTEAFFGQGTRLTVV.

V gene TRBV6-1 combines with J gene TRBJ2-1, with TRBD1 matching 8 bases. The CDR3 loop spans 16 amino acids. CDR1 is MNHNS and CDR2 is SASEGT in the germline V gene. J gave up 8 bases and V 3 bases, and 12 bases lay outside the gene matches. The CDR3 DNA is TGTGCCAGCAGTGAGAAAACCGGGACAGGATGGGATGAGCAGTTCTTC. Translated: CASSEKTGTGWDEQFF.

The chain's CDR3 is CASSTTTTGVPGNTIYF. The DNA of the CDR3 is TGCGCCAGCAGCACGACCACCACAGGGGTACCTGGAAACACCATATATTTT. The chain combines TRBV5-1 with TRBJ1-3; TRBD1 aligns across 7 bases. The CDR3 sequence is 17 residues long. Per germline, CDR1 SGHRS and CDR2 YFSETQ. V was pared by 4 bases and J by 2 bases, with 12 bases of the junction left unmatched.